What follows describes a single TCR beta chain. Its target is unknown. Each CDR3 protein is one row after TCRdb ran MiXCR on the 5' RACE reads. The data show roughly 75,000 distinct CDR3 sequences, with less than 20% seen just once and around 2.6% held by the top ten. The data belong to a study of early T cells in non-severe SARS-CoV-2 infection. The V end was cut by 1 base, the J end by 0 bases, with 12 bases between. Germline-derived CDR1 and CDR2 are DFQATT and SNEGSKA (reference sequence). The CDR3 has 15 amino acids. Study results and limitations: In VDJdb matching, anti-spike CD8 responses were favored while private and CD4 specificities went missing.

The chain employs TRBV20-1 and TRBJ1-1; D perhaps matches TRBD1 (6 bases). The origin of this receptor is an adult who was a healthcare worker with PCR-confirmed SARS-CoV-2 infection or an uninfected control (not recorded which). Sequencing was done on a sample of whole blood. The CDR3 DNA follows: TGCAGTGCTAGAGGGCACAGGGCCCTGAACACTGAAGCTTTCTTT. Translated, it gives CSARGHRALNTEAFF.